This T cell receptor (beta chain) was captured by sequencing in a study of T-cell reconstitution after alpha-beta-depleted transplantation in children. The CDR3 spans 15 residues. Germline CDR1 reads LGHNT; CDR2 reads FRNRAP. Deletions cut 7 bases from V and 0 bases from J, with 13 bases between. Construction of the TCRbeta library involved unique molecular identifiers. TCRdb ran MiXCR on the PCR reads and lists one entry per CDR3 protein. The sample carries around 670,000 distinct CDR3 sequences, around 12% recorded once. This clonotype was seen a handful of times. No antigen is known for it. Study-wide results and limits: The origin of alpha-beta T cells about two months after transplant was reportedly several hundred expanded graft clones. Newly generated T cells supplied most T-cell counts and diversity one year post-transplant. There were some patients whose high TCRbeta diversity at day 60 came from surviving recipient T cells and thymic progenitors.

The J gene is TRBJ2-4, the V gene TRBV12-5, with unresolved D. This sample comprised PBMCs, obtained before TCRalphabeta/CD19-depleted stem cell transplant. The origin of this receptor is a girl between 2 and 10 years old with congenital amegakaryocytic thrombocytopenia, due to receive a stem cell transplant. The CDR3 here is CASAVDGLAKNIQYF. DNA for the CDR3: TGTGCTAGTGCTGTGGACGGCCTAGCCAAAAACATTCAGTACTTC.